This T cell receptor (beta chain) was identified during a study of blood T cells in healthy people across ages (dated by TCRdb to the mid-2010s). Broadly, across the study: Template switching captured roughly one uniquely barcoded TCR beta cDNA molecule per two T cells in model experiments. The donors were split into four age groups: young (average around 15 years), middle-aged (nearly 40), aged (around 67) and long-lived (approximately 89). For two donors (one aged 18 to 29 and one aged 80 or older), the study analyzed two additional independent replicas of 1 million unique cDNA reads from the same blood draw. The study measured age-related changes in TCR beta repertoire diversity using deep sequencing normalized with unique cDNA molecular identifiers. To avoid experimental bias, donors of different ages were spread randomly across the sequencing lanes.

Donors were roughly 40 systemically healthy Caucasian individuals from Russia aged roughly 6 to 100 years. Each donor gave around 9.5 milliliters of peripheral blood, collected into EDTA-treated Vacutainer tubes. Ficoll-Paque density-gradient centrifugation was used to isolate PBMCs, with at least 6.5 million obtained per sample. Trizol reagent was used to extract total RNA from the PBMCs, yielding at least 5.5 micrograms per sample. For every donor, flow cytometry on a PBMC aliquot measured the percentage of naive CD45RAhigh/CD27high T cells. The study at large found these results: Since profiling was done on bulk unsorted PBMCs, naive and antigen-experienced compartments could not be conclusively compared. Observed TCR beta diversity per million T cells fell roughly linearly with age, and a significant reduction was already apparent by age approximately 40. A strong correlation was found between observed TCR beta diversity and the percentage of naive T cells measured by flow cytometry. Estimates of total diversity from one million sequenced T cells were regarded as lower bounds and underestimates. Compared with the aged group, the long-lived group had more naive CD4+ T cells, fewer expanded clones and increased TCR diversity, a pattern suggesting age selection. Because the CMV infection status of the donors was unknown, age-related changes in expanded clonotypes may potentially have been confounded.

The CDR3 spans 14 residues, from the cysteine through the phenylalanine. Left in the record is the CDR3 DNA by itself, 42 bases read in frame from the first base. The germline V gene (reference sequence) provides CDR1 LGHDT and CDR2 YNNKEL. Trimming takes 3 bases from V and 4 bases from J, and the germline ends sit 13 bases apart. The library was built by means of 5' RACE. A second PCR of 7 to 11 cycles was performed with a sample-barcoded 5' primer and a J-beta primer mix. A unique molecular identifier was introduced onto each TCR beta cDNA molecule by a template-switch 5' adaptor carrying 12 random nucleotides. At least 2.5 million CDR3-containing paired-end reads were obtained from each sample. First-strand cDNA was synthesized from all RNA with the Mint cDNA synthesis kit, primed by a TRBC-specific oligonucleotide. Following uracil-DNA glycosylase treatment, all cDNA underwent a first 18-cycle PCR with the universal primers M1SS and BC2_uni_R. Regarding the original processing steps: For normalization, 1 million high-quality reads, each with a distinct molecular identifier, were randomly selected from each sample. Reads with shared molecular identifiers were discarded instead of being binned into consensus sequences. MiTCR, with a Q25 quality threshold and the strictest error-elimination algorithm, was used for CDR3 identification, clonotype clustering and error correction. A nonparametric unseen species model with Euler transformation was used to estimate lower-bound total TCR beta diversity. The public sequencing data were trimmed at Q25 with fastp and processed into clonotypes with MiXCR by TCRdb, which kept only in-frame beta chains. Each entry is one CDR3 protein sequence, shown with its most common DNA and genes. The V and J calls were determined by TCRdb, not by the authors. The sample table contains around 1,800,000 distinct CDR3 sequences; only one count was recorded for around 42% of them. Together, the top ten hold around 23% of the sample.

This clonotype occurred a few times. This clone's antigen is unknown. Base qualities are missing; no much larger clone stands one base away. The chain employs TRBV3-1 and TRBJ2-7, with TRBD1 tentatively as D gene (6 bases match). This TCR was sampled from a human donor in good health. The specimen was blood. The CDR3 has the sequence CASSHRDNLYEQYF. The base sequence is TGTGCCAGCAGCCATAGGGACAACCTATACGAGCAGTACTTC.